The 21 T cell receptor beta chains below come from one sample, sequenced in a study of shared clonotypes between healthy human individuals. The protocol was immunoSEQ multiplex PCR, while the TCRdb copy is restricted to in-frame clones and leaves out a portion. The sample consists of hundreds of thousands of clones, roughly four fifths of them appearing once. The sample was PBMCs. The receptors shown here come from a woman in her thirties or forties in good health. Some clones in this sample may be carry-over from other donors' samples.

This clone came up many times. V is TRBV7-2 and J is TRBJ2-3, with D possibly matching TRBD2 (6 bases). Germline V gene sequence: CDR1 SGHTA, CDR2 FQGNSA. The CDR3 has 13 residues. V lost 8 bases, J lost 6 bases, and 15 bases lay in between. CDR3 in DNA: TGTGCCAGCGTCCTGGGGGGAGCCGATACGCAGTATTTT. Translating it yields CASVLGGADTQYF.

The genes are TRBV21-1 and TRBJ2-1; the D segment call TRBD2 is taken from the table without a DNA check. TRBV21-1 represents a pseudogene. The CDR3 covers 16 residues. In nucleotides, the CDR3 is TGTGCCAGCAGCAACCTAGGACTAGCGGGATACAATGAGCAGTTCTTC. Residues: CASSNLGLAGYNEQFF.

This chain links TRBV5-6 with TRBJ2-7, with D perhaps matching TRBD2 (5 bases). This CDR3 comprises 14 residues. Germline CDR1 reads SGHDT; CDR2 reads YYEEEE. V was clipped by 1 base and J by 4 bases, with 12 bases between them. CDR3 nucleotide sequence: TGTGCCAGCAGCTTGAGAGGGCTACGATACGAGCAGTACTTC. Amino acid sequence: CASSLRGLRYEQYF.

Points on this clone: The sample has other DNA sequences that encode this CDR3 too. The rearrangement joins TRBV20-1 to TRBJ2-7; a weak D match, TRBD1 (5 bases). The CDR3 is 11 residues long. The V gene lost 2 bases and the J gene lost 3 bases, with 5 bases spanning the gap. Germline assignment: CDR1 DFQATT and CDR2 SNEGSKA (reference sequence). CDR3 DNA sequence: TGCAGTGCTAGACAGGGCTACGAGCAGTACTTC. Protein sequence: CSARQGYEQYF.

CDR3 amino acids: CASSQPGRVTEAFF. The DNA of the CDR3 is TGTGCCAGCAGCCAGCCGGGACGGGTCACTGAAGCTTTCTTT. The chain joins TRBV14 to TRBJ1-1; a weak D match, TRBD1 (5 bases). The V gene's germline CDR1 is SGHDN and CDR2 FVKESK. V shed 3 bases and J shed 4 bases, with 12 bases lying between them. The CDR3 is made up of 14 amino acids.

This chain joins TRBV28 and TRBJ2-5, with 9 bases matching TRBD2. J was trimmed by 4 bases and V by 10 bases; bases with no gene match: 4. From germline, CDR1 is MDHEN and CDR2 SYDVKM. CDR3 size: 12 residues. The DNA for the CDR3 is TGTGCCATCACGACTAGCGGAGAGACCCAGTACTTC. This gives the protein CAITTSGETQYF.

This chain links TRBV27 with TRBJ1-1; the D is unclear. Trimming cost V 1 base and J 1 base, with 16 bases left between them. CDR3 length: 17 amino acids. Germline CDR1 MNHEY, CDR2 SMNVEV (reference sequence). The CDR3 DNA reads as TGTGCCAGCAGTTTATATAGCGTTGGCTTCACGAACACTGAAGCTTTCTTT. Translation: CASSLYSVGFTNTEAFF.

The genes are TRBV5-1 and TRBJ1-5; tentatively, D is TRBD1 (5 bases). V dropped 5 bases and J dropped 0 bases, with 24 bases sitting between them. The CDR3 consists of 19 residues. Germline assignment: CDR1 SGHRS and CDR2 YFSETQ. DNA of the CDR3: TGCGCCAGCAGGGGAGGGGCGGACACCCGAGGGAATAGCAATCAGCCCCAGCATTTT. Translation gives CASRGGADTRGNSNQPQHF.

The chain joins TRBV29-1 to TRBJ1-1; 9 nucleotides align to TRBD1. Germline CDR1 and CDR2: SQVTM and ANQGSEA. This CDR3 spans 12 amino acids. V lost 7 bases to trimming and J lost 11 bases; unmatched junction nucleotides: 11. Here the CDR3 DNA reads TGCAGCGCTTTACAGGGGGCGCGTGGGGCTTTCTTT. Amino acids: CSALQGARGAFF.

This chain connects TRBV18 to TRBJ1-1, with 10 bases aligning to TRBD1. V gave up 2 bases and J gave up 4 bases; unmatched junction bases: 4. Per the germline V gene, CDR1 is KGHSH and CDR2 is LQKENI. This CDR3 has 15 residues. CDR3 sequence (DNA): TGTGCCAGCTCACCATCACGGGACAGGGGCACTGAAGCTTTCTTT. Translating gives CASSPSRDRGTEAFF.

The V and J genes are TRBV10-3 and TRBJ2-3; a weak D match, TRBD2 (5 bases). Germline V lookup: CDR1 ENHRY, CDR2 SYGVKD. Trimming pared 8 bases from V and 0 bases from J, leaving 21 bases between. This CDR3 comprises 17 residues. In nucleotides, the CDR3 is TGTGCCATCGCCTCCCGGGCCGAGGGAACTAGCACAGATACGCAGTATTTT. Translating gives CAIASRAEGTSTDTQYF.

The chain carries TRBV11-2 and TRBJ2-2; TRBD2 agrees at 7 bases. The CDR3 runs 16 residues. CDR1 and CDR2 (germline): SGHAT, FQNNGV. J gave up 3 bases and V 5 bases, and 9 bases lay outside the gene matches. The CDR3 is CASSPLAGEYTGELFF. For the CDR3, the DNA is TGTGCCAGCAGCCCCCTTGCGGGGGAATACACCGGGGAGCTGTTTTTT.

The rearrangement uses TRBV7-2 and TRBJ2-7; possible D gene TRBD2, 5 bases. Looked up from germline, CDR1 is SGHTA and CDR2 is FQGNSA. This CDR3 is 15 amino acids long. The V gene lost 5 bases and the J gene lost 2 bases, with 16 bases spanning the gap. CDR3 nucleotides: TGTGCCAGCAGCCGAGGGTCCGGAGGAACCTACGAGCAGTACTTC. It translates to CASSRGSGGTYEQYF.

Worth noting for this clone: Other DNA sequences in this specimen translate into the identical CDR3. The CDR3 nucleotides read TGTGCCAGCAGCTTGTCGCTAGCGGGGGCCTACAATGAGCAGTTCTTC. Its translation: CASSLSLAGAYNEQFF. The chain combines TRBV7-9 with TRBJ2-1, with TRBD2 identical over 10 bases. The V gene end was trimmed by 3 bases and the J gene end by 2 bases; junction bases not matched to a gene: 4. The CDR3 length is 16 residues. Germline V CDR1 and CDR2: SEHNR, FQNEAQ (reference sequence). Full variable domain (missing parts from reference TRBV7-9 and TRBJ2-1): DTGVSQNPRHKITKRGQNVTFRCDPISEHNRLYWYRQTLGQGPEFLTYFQNEAQLEKSRLLSDRFSAERPKGSFSTLEIQRTEQGDSAMYLCASSLSLAGAYNEQFFGPGTRLTVL.

V is TRBV9 and J is TRBJ1-2; 8 bases match TRBD1. Germline V gives CDR1 SGDLS, CDR2 YYNGEE. The CDR3 is 14 amino acids. The trim removed 3 bases at V and 8 bases at J, leaving 9 bases unmatched. CDR3 nucleotide sequence: TGTGCCAGCAGCGCCATCGACAGGGGAGTGGGCTACACCTTC. This sequence encodes CASSAIDRGVGYTF.

The V call is TRBV10-1, the J call TRBJ2-7, with TRBD1 matching 12 bases. Germline values: CDR1 WNHNN, CDR2 SYGVQD (reference sequence). The V segment lost 6 bases and the J segment 2 bases; nucleotides outside the gene matches: 5. The CDR3 is 15 residues long. The CDR3 is CASSAGTGGPYEQYF. DNA for the CDR3: TGCGCCAGCAGCGCCGGGACAGGGGGCCCCTACGAGCAGTACTTC.

The rearrangement joins TRBV18 to TRBJ2-1; D unclear. V dropped 4 bases and J dropped 4 bases, with 5 bases sitting between them. The germline gives CDR1 KGHSH, CDR2 LQKENI. The CDR3 runs 12 residues. CDR3 region: CASSQEYNEQFF. CDR3 nucleotides: TGTGCCAGCTCACAGGAATACAATGAGCAGTTCTTC.

V is TRBV27 and J is TRBJ2-3, with TRBD2 matching 7 bases. Germline CDR1 is MNHEY and CDR2 is SMNVEV (reference sequence). V lost 1 base and J lost 4; bases outside the gene matches: 5. The CDR3 loop spans 15 amino acids. CDR3 sequence reads: CASSLWGGRADTQYF. Here the CDR3 DNA reads TGTGCCAGCAGTTTATGGGGCGGGAGAGCAGATACGCAGTATTTT.

This clone was seen more than once but under ten times. V and J are TRBV27 and TRBJ2-3; 8 bases map to TRBD1. Germline loops: CDR1 MNHEY, CDR2 SMNVEV (reference sequence). The CDR3 runs to 13 residues. Trimming removed 5 bases from V and 6 bases from J; junction bases left unmatched: 4. CDR3 region: CASSLGTGDTQYF. CDR3 bases: TGTGCCAGCAGTCTCGGGACAGGCGATACGCAGTATTTT.

V usage is TRBV4-1 and J usage is TRBJ2-1; TRBD2 might be the D (6 bases). V was pared by 1 base and J by 6 bases, with 13 bases between. The CDR3 loop spans 15 amino acids. In germline, CDR1 is MGHRA, CDR2 YSYEKL. The CDR3 here is CASSQVGLAINEQFF. CDR3 nucleotide sequence: TGCGCCAGCAGCCAAGTAGGGCTAGCGATCAATGAGCAGTTCTTC.

The chain has TRBV28 and TRBJ2-5; 7 nucleotides line up with TRBD2. The CDR3 has 13 residues. Germline V gene lookup returns CDR1 MDHEN and CDR2 SYDVKM. V gave up 11 bases and J gave up 1 base; unmatched junction bases: 7. The CDR3 DNA follows: TGTGCCGGATCACTAGCGCCCCAAGAGACCCAGTACTTC. Translating gives CAGSLAPQETQYF.